The 23 T cell receptor beta chains below all came from one sample that was sequenced in a study of OX40 agonist ivuxolimab in advanced cancers. The repertoire was sequenced with immunoSEQ multiplex PCR; TCRdb's copy has only in-frame clones and lacks some. The profile shows approximately 61,000 clones, 75% to 85% of them singletons. Material: CD4+ or CD8+ T cells sorted from blood, obtained in a trial of the OX40 agonist ivuxolimab. The receptor set was obtained from an adult with an advanced solid tumor such as melanoma, head and neck, liver or kidney cancer.

The rearrangement uses TRBV10-3 and TRBJ2-7; 10 nucleotides match TRBD1. CDR1 and CDR2 (germline): ENHRY, SYGVKD. The CDR3 contains 14 residues. Unmatched junction bases numbered 7, after V lost 6 bases and J lost 5 bases. In DNA form, the CDR3 reads TGTGCCATCAGGCGACAGGGGGCGCTCGACGAGCAGTACTTC. Protein: CAIRRQGALDEQYF.

The sample holds many counts of this clone. Its ends do not fully match the called genes, so a read error is possible. This chain uses TRBV7-8 with TRBJ1-3; a weak D match, TRBD1 (5 bases). CDR3 length: 13 amino acids. Germline lookup yields CDR1 SGHVS and CDR2 FQNEAQ. CDR3 residues: CASSPGTLLPADF. The DNA of the CDR3 is TGTGCCAGCAGCCCCGGGACCCTCCTCCCGGCAGATTTT.

The CDR3 DNA is TGTGCCAGTTCAATCGGAGGGACAGCACAAGAGACCCAGTACTTC. This codes for CASSIGGTAQETQYF. The V gene is TRBV28, the J gene TRBJ2-5; TRBD1 might be the D (7 bases). The CDR3 is 15 amino acids. The germline V gene encodes CDR1 MDHEN and CDR2 SYDVKM. Between the trimmed V and J ends, which lost 9 bases and 2 bases, there was a span of 19 bases. Together with reference TRBV28 and TRBJ2-5, the CDR3 gives the full variable domain: DVKVTQSSRYLVKRTGEKVFLECVQDMDHENMFWYRQDPGLGLRLIYFSYDVKMKEKGDIPEGYSVSREKKERFSLILESASTNQTSMYLCASSIGGTAQETQYFGPGTRLLVL.

The V and J genes are TRBV7-2 and TRBJ2-7, with a weak D call TRBD2 (6 bases). Trimming left V 3 bases short and J 0 bases short, with 15 bases between. This CDR3 has 16 residues. Germline V CDR1 and CDR2: SGHTA, FQGNSA. The CDR3 region is CASSLIPTSYSYEQYF. The CDR3 region has the DNA TGTGCCAGCAGCTTGATTCCAACTAGCTACTCCTACGAGCAGTACTTC.

The V call is TRBV6-5, the J call TRBJ2-3; the D gene is possibly TRBD2 (5 bases). V gave up 8 bases and J gave up 3 bases, with 18 bases separating them. Germline CDR1 reads MNHEY; CDR2 reads SVGAGI. The CDR3 extends over 15 amino acids. The CDR3 spells CASGGFGPGTDTQYF. The CDR3 DNA sequence: TGTGCCAGCGGAGGTTTCGGGCCGGGTACAGATACGCAGTATTTT.

The chain has TRBV9 and TRBJ2-7, with 11 bases identical to TRBD2. CDR3 size: 16 residues. From germline, CDR1 is SGDLS and CDR2 YYNGEE. V lost 0 bases, J lost 6 bases, and 8 bases stayed unmatched. The CDR3 reads CASSVAASGGIREQYF. Written as DNA, the CDR3 is TGTGCCAGCAGCGTAGCAGCTAGCGGGGGGATCCGCGAGCAGTACTTC.

The chain carries TRBV5-6 and TRBJ2-7; D is ambiguous. Germline CDR1 and CDR2: SGHDT and YYEEEE. The CDR3 runs to 12 residues. V was trimmed by 2 bases and J by 4 bases, leaving 7 bases between them. CDR3 in DNA: TGTGCCAGCAGCTTACAGAGGTACGAGCAGTACTTC. This sequence encodes CASSLQRYEQYF. The whole variable domain, remainder taken from reference TRBV5-6 and TRBJ2-7, is DAGVTQSPTHLIKTRGQQVTLRCSPKSGHDTVSWYQQALGQGPQFIFQYYEEEERQRGNFPDRFSGHQFPNYSSELNVNALLLGDSALYLCASSLQRYEQYFGPGTRLTVT.

About this clone: Additional DNA sequences in this sample encode the identical CDR3. This chain links TRBV15 with TRBJ1-1, with unresolved D. This CDR3 is built from 16 residues. V was clipped by 2 bases and J by 0 bases, with 13 bases between them. Germline V gene data show CDR1 as LNHNV and CDR2 as YYDKDF (reference sequence). The CDR3 DNA is TGTGCCACCAGCAGACCCGTTCCGGTCGTGAACACTGAAGCTTTCTTT. The encoded protein is CATSRPVPVVNTEAFF.

This chain joins TRBV15 and TRBJ1-6; 7 nucleotides match TRBD1. This CDR3 is built from 15 residues. Trimming cost V 4 bases and J 8 bases; bases outside gene matches: 8. The germline gives CDR1 LNHNV, CDR2 YYDKDF (reference sequence). The CDR3 region has the DNA TGTGCCACCAGCAAGACGGACAGGAAGGATTCACCCCTCCACTTT. As protein: CATSKTDRKDSPLHF.

The chain employs TRBV9 and TRBJ1-6; D is uncertain. Germline CDR1 reads SGDLS; CDR2 reads YYNGEE. V dropped 4 bases and J dropped 5 bases, with 10 bases sitting between them. This CDR3 region has 14 residues. CDR3 DNA: TGTGCCAGCAGCCCCGGGGTCCATAATTCACCCCTCCACTTT. Translating gives CASSPGVHNSPLHF.

The V gene is TRBV7-3, the J gene TRBJ1-5; no firm D call. This CDR3 has 16 amino acids. The V gene's germline CDR1 is SGHTA and CDR2 FQGTGA. The V gene lost 3 bases and the J gene lost 6 bases, with 18 bases spanning the gap. The CDR3 DNA sequence: TGTGCCAGCAGCTTGGGTCCTACAGAATGGGGTCAGCCCCAGCATTTT. Its protein is CASSLGPTEWGQPQHF.

This clone appeared many times. The V call is TRBV4-2, the J call TRBJ2-1, with D perhaps assigned TRBD1 or TRBD2 (6 bases each). The length of the CDR3 is 16 residues. V was shortened by 0 bases and J by 2 bases, with 11 bases between the two germline ends. Per germline, CDR1 LGHNA and CDR2 YNFKEQ. The CDR3 nucleotides are TGTGCCAGCAGCCAAGATGAGGAGGGGGCCTACAATGAGCAGTTCTTC. The encoded protein is CASSQDEEGAYNEQFF.

The CDR3 region is CASSLTRDGNTEAFF. Here the CDR3 DNA reads TGTGCCAGCAGCTTAACTCGGGACGGGAACACTGAAGCTTTCTTT. V usage is TRBV11-1 and J usage is TRBJ1-1; D is perhaps TRBD1 (5 bases). V was clipped by 2 bases and J by 1 base, with 11 bases between them. Germline V gene lookup returns CDR1 SGHAT and CDR2 FQDESV (reference sequence). CDR3 length equals 15 residues.

The chain links TRBV7-9 to TRBJ2-5; 7 nucleotides agree with TRBD1. Germline values: CDR1 SEHNR, CDR2 FQNEAQ (reference sequence). The CDR3 runs to 15 residues. V lost 7 bases and J lost 1; bases outside the gene matches: 9. The CDR3 region has the DNA TGTGCCAGCACCGTTTCACAGGGGCCCCAAGAGACCCAGTACTTC. Its protein product is CASTVSQGPQETQYF.

This clone was counted only a few times. The genes are TRBV19 and TRBJ1-1; D is undetermined. The CDR3 runs to 13 residues. The germline V gene has CDR1 LNHDA and CDR2 SQIVND (reference sequence). Trimming removed 5 bases from V and 1 base from J, with 8 bases in between. CDR3 residues: CASSYYRNTEAFF. CDR3 coding DNA: TGTGCCAGTAGTTATTACAGGAACACTGAAGCTTTCTTT.

The chain is built from TRBV5-5 and TRBJ1-1; 7 positions agree with TRBD1. J gave up 7 bases and V 8 bases, and 14 bases lay outside the gene matches. Germline V gene data show CDR1 as SGHKS and CDR2 as YYEKEE (reference sequence). The CDR3 spans 14 residues. The CDR3 nucleotides are TGTGCCAGTGGGGACAGTACGGGTGCTGATGAAGCTTTCTTT. Translating it yields CASGDSTGADEAFF.

The CDR3 is CASRTRQGDRGNQPQHF. The CDR3 DNA follows: TGTGCCAGTAGGACGAGACAGGGCGATCGGGGCAATCAGCCCCAGCATTTT. The chain recombines TRBV19 with TRBJ1-5; the match to TRBD1 covers 7 bases. Looked up from germline, CDR1 is LNHDA and CDR2 is SQIVND (reference sequence). V lost 6 bases and J lost 2; bases outside the gene matches: 13. There are 17 residues in the CDR3.

The chain employs TRBV6-5 and TRBJ2-4; D may be TRBD2 (5 bases). The CDR3 covers 15 residues. Germline assignment: CDR1 MNHEY and CDR2 SVGAGI. V was clipped by 6 bases and J by 1 base, with 13 bases between them. As DNA, the CDR3 is TGTGCCAGCAGCCAGTTGTGGAGGGCCAAAAACATTCAGTACTTC. Protein: CASSQLWRAKNIQYF.

The chain has TRBV2 and TRBJ2-3; 12 bases line up with TRBD2. The CDR3 has 15 residues. The ends lost 5 bases at V and 6 bases at J; junction bases unmatched: 6. Germline values: CDR1 SNHLY, CDR2 FYNNEI. CDR3 protein: CASSPTSGGSDTQYF. Here the CDR3 DNA reads TGTGCCAGCAGTCCTACTAGCGGGGGGTCGGATACGCAGTATTTT.

The chain has TRBV11-1 and TRBJ1-2; D remains unclear. The germline V gene has CDR1 SGHAT and CDR2 FQDESV (reference sequence). Trimming removed 8 bases from V and 8 bases from J, with 3 bases in between. The length of the CDR3 is 8 residues. CDR3 nucleotides: TGTGCCAGCGGGGGCTACACCTTC. Its translation is CASGGYTF.

This chain links TRBV5-6 with TRBJ1-5; TRBD1 matches at 7 bases. The CDR3 runs to 16 residues. The V segment lost 3 bases and the J segment 0 bases; nucleotides outside the gene matches: 6. Germline assignment: CDR1 SGHDT and CDR2 YYEEEE. The CDR3 protein is CASSSGAGGSNQPQHF. Here the CDR3 DNA reads TGTGCCAGCAGCTCGGGGGCAGGGGGTAGCAATCAGCCCCAGCATTTT. The full variable domain, rest sourced from reference TRBV5-6 and TRBJ1-5, is DAGVTQSPTHLIKTRGQQVTLRCSPKSGHDTVSWYQQALGQGPQFIFQYYEEEERQRGNFPDRFSGHQFPNYSSELNVNALLLGDSALYLCASSSGAGGSNQPQHFGDGTRLSIL.

The CDR3 nucleotides are TGTGCCAGCAGCTTGTATTCCATGAACACTGAAGCTTTCTTT. It translates to CASSLYSMNTEAFF. The chain joins TRBV5-4 to TRBJ1-1; D uncertain. In germline, CDR1 is SGHNT, CDR2 YYREEE (reference sequence). The CDR3 sequence is 14 residues long. The V gene lost 1 base and the J gene lost 0 bases, with 7 bases spanning the gap.

As to this clone: One end of the junction is discordant with germline, which a read error may explain. This chain connects TRBV7-2 to TRBJ2-5, with 7 bases fitting TRBD2. CDR3 length: 14 amino acids. Germline V gene sequence: CDR1 SGHTA, CDR2 FQGNSA. CDR3 sequence (DNA): TGTGCCAGCAGCCTAGCGGCCTACCAAGAGACCCAGTACTTC. Protein sequence: CASSLAAYQETQYF.